A selection of T cell receptor beta chains follows, all from one sample in a study of blood T cell repertoires in COVID-19. Using immunoSEQ multiplex PCR, the repertoire was profiled, and TCRdb retains in-frame clones only, with some absent. This sample has 150,000 to 200,000 clones; over 75% occur once, and the top ten carry nearly 0.55%. The sequenced material came from peripheral blood. These receptors were taken from a man in his fifties or sixties with acute or convalescent COVID-19. The CDR3 runs from the conserved cysteine through the conserved F or W. The D gene is left open where the match is weak. The size of a clone is reported for some rows only, either as once, few or many, or as a class for expanded clones.

V,size,J,D,CDR3,DNA
TRBV7-2,.,TRBJ1-3,TRBD1,CAIRDSSGNTIYF,TGTGCCATCAGGGACAGCTCTGGAAACACCATATATTTT
TRBV6-6,.,TRBJ2-3,TRBD1,CASRGGQGVADTQYF,TGTGCCAGCAGGGGGGGACAGGGCGTCGCAGATACGCAGTATTTT
TRBV3-1/TRBV3-2,.,TRBJ2-5,TRBD2,CASSKRTSGGTQETQYF,TGTGCCAGCAGCAAACGGACTAGCGGGGGAACTCAAGAGACCCAGTACTTC
TRBV6-5,.,TRBJ1-2,.,CASSYSPREGYTF,TGTGCCAGCAGTTACTCACCACGTGAGGGCTACACCTTC
TRBV7-9,.,TRBJ2-1,TRBD2,CASSSRGGGSSYNEQFF,TGTGCCAGCAGCTCTCGAGGCGGGGGGAGCTCCTACAATGAGCAGTTCTTC
TRBV9,.,TRBJ2-1,.,CASSETSSHNEQFF,TGTGCCAGCAGCGAGACTAGTTCCCACAATGAGCAGTTCTTC
TRBV16,.,TRBJ1-5,.,CASSTRGDSNQPQHF,TGTGCCAGCAGCACCCGGGGGGACAGCAATCAGCCCCAGCATTTT
TRBV25-1,.,TRBJ1-4,TRBD1,CASSTRTGEKLFF,TGTGCCAGCAGTACCCGGACAGGGGAGAAACTGTTTTTT
TRBV9,.,TRBJ1-2,TRBD1,CASSEDGTGGGYGYTF,TGTGCCAGCAGCGAAGACGGGACAGGGGGCGGGTATGGCTACACCTTC
TRBV11-1,.,TRBJ2-5,TRBD2,CASTGRTSTQETQYF,TGTGCCAGCACCGGCCGGACTAGCACCCAAGAGACCCAGTACTTC
TRBV25-1,once,TRBJ2-3,TRBD2,CASSELLAGGF,TGTGCCAGCAGTGAACTTCTAGCGGGGGGTTTT
TRBV24-1,.,TRBJ2-2,.,CATSAYTGELFF,TGTGCCACCAGTGCCTACACGGGAGAGCTGTTTTTT
TRBV5-1,few,TRBJ2-1,TRBD1,CASSQSGQGFNEQFF,TGCGCCAGCAGCCAGAGTGGACAGGGTTTTAATGAGCAGTTCTTC
TRBV29-1,.,TRBJ1-1,TRBD1,CSGLTGGDTEAFF,TGCAGCGGCTTGACAGGGGGGGACACTGAAGCTTTCTTT
TRBV3-1/TRBV3-2,.,TRBJ2-2,.,CASSHASMTGELFF,TGTGCCAGCAGCCATGCGAGTATGACCGGGGAGCTGTTTTTT
TRBV4-1,.,TRBJ2-5,.,CASSQVPGEETQYF,TGCGCCAGCAGCCAAGTACCGGGGGAAGAGACCCAGTACTTC
TRBV15,.,TRBJ1-5,.,CATTIGNQPQHF,TGTGCCACCACCATTGGCAATCAGCCCCAGCATTTT
TRBV12-3/TRBV12-4,.,TRBJ1-4,.,CASRPQRVGKLFF,TGTGCCAGCAGACCTCAGAGGGTTGGAAAACTGTTTTTT
TRBV2,.,TRBJ1-4,TRBD1,CASRVPGQGPNEKLFF,TGTGCCAGCAGAGTCCCGGGACAGGGACCTAATGAAAAACTGTTTTTT
TRBV5-6,.,TRBJ2-1,TRBD2,CASSLVGGDNEQFF,TGTGCCAGCAGCTTGGTGGGGGGGGACAATGAGCAGTTCTTC
TRBV6-6,once,TRBJ1-6,TRBD1,CASREQGATGSPLHF,TGTGCCAGCAGAGAACAGGGGGCTACGGGTTCACCCCTCCACTTT
TRBV12-5,.,TRBJ1-3,TRBD1,CASGFGGTGTERNTIYF,TGTGCTAGTGGTTTCGGGGGAACCGGGACAGAAAGAAACACCATATATTTT
TRBV27,.,TRBJ2-3,TRBD2,CASSLNWAGESDTQYF,TGTGCCAGCAGTTTAAATTGGGCGGGAGAGTCAGATACGCAGTATTTT
TRBV28,.,TRBJ2-1,.,CASRKPGGNEQFF,TGTGCCAGCAGAAAACCAGGAGGAAATGAGCAGTTCTTC
TRBV14,.,TRBJ2-1,TRBD1,CASRGTGYNEQFF,TGTGCCAGCAGGGGGACAGGCTACAATGAGCAGTTCTTC
TRBV7-9,.,TRBJ2-5,.,CASSLALGAKTQYF,TGTGCCAGCAGCTTAGCGCTTGGGGCGAAGACCCAGTACTTC
TRBV27,.,TRBJ2-7,TRBD2,CACTGGEEYEQYF,TGTGCCTGTACGGGGGGTGAGGAATACGAGCAGTACTTC
TRBV7-9,.,TRBJ2-3,.,CASSISGVETDTQYF,TGTGCCAGCAGCATATCAGGGGTAGAGACAGATACGCAGTATTTT
TRBV10-3,once,TRBJ1-1,TRBD1,CAIREQGAGAFF,TGTGCCATCAGGGAACAGGGGGCGGGAGCTTTCTTT
TRBV7-2,once,TRBJ2-7,TRBD2,CASRASGAYEQYF,TGTGCCAGCAGGGCTAGCGGGGCCTACGAGCAGTACTTC
TRBV19,.,TRBJ1-4,TRBD1,CATRTGHDEKLFF,TGTGCCACTCGGACAGGGCATGATGAAAAACTGTTTTTT
TRBV28,.,TRBJ1-5,.,CASSLGNNRAQPQHF,TGTGCCAGCAGTTTAGGGAATAACAGGGCTCAGCCCCAGCATTTT
TRBV28,.,TRBJ2-1,.,CASSWQGYNEQFF,TGTGCCAGCAGTTGGCAGGGATACAATGAGCAGTTCTTC
TRBV29-1,.,TRBJ1-5,TRBD1,CSVGETGNNQPQHF,TGCAGCGTGGGGGAGACAGGGAACAATCAGCCCCAGCATTTT
TRBV18,.,TRBJ1-4,TRBD1,CASSGGQASNEKLFF,TGTGCCAGCTCGGGGGGACAGGCGTCTAATGAAAAACTGTTTTTT
TRBV27,.,TRBJ1-2,.,CASSLRAGTGNYGYTF,TGTGCCAGCAGTTTACGGGCAGGGACTGGTAACTATGGCTACACCTTC
TRBV6-2/TRBV6-3,.,TRBJ2-4,TRBD1,CASSSTGGRNIQYF,TGTGCCAGCAGTTCCACAGGGGGGAGAAACATTCAGTACTTC
TRBV5-5,.,TRBJ2-1,TRBD2,CASSRLAGGNNEQFF,TGTGCCAGCAGCAGACTAGCGGGGGGGAACAATGAGCAGTTCTTC
TRBV28,.,TRBJ2-2,.,CASSSRGRRYTGELFF,TGTGCCAGCAGTTCAAGGGGTAGGCGGTACACCGGGGAGCTGTTTTTT
TRBV4-1,.,TRBJ2-3,TRBD1,CASSQGRQGAGDTQYF,TGCGCCAGCAGCCAAGGGCGACAGGGGGCCGGAGATACGCAGTATTTT
TRBV4-2,.,TRBJ1-2,.,CASSQDRQGLLRNYGYTF,TGTGCCAGCAGCCAAGATCGCCAGGGCCTCCTTCGTAACTATGGCTACACCTTC
TRBV4-3,.,TRBJ2-3,TRBD2,CASSQEGPSGGRTDTQYF,TGCGCCAGCAGCCAAGAGGGACCAAGCGGGGGGCGCACAGATACGCAGTATTTT